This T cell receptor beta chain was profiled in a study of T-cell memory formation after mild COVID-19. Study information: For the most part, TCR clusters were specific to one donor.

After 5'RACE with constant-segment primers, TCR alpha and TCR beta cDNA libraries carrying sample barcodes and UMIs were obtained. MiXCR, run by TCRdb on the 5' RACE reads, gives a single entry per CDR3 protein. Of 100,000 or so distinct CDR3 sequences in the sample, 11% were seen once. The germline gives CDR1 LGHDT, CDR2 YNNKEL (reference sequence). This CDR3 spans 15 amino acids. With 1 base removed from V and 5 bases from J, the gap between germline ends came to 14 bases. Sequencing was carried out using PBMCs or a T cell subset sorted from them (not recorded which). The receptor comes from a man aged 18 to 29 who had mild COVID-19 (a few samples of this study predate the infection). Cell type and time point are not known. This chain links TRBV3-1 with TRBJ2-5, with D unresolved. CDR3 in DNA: TGTGCCAGCAGCCAAGGGGAAGTCAGTACGGAGACCCAGTACTTC. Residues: CASSQGEVSTETQYF.